Described below is a single T cell receptor (beta chain) sequence and its context. This sample is part of a study of blood T cell repertoires in COVID-19. Per the study methods: Nucleated cell counts were estimated from reference gene primer amplification. Profiled with immunoSEQ multiplex PCR; TCRdb holds only in-frame clones, not every one. The V and J calls and clone size are taken from that table; D and trimming were inferred from the DNA. The top ten clones hold 2.7% of a sample with 100,000 or so clones, 80% to 90% of them seen once. Germline lookup yields CDR1 PRHDT and CDR2 FYEKMQ (reference sequence). Trimming pared 0 bases from V and 4 bases from J, leaving 19 bases between. The CDR3 runs 19 residues.

The sequenced sample was PBMCs or T cells enriched from blood (not recorded which). The rearrangement links TRBV13 to TRBJ2-6, with a weak D call TRBD2 (5 bases). This TCR came from a woman aged 45 to 65 who had recovered from COVID-19. The CDR3 region has the DNA TGTGCCAGCAGCTTAGGTGTGGCACTCACTTCGGGGGGGGCCAACGTCCTGACTTTC. It is translated as CASSLGVALTSGGANVLTF.